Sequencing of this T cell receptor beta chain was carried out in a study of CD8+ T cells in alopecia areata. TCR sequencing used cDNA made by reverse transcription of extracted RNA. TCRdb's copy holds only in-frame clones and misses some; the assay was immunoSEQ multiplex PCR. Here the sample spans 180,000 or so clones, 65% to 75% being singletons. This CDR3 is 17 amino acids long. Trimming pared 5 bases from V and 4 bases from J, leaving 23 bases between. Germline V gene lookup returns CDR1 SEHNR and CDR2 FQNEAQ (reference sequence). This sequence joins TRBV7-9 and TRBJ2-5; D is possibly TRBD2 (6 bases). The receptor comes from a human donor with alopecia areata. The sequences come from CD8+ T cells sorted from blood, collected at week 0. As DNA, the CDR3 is TGTGCCAGCAGCCCCAGGCCTGGGGGGTTGGGGCGAGAGACCCAGTACTTC. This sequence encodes CASSPRPGGLGRETQYF.